The 4 T cell receptor beta chains listed next were all sequenced from one sample in a study of metastatic and nonmetastatic thyroid tumors. All patients were untreated before thyroid surgery. TCRdb re-clonotyped the PCR reads through MiXCR. Of roughly 40,000 clones listed, about a sixth are singletons. The source material was blood. The origin of the receptors is a male donor with papillary thyroid cancer or a benign thyroid nodule (not recorded which). Some clones in this sample may be carry-over from other donors' samples.

This clone was found many times. V gene TRBV10-3 combines with J gene TRBJ2-5; possibly TRBD1 for D (5 bases). Germline-derived CDR1 and CDR2 are ENHRY and SYGVKD. V was pared by 2 bases and J by 5 bases, with 12 bases between. CDR3 length: 14 residues. CDR3 DNA sequence: TGTGCCATCAGTGAGGGTGGCTCAGGGGAGACCCAGTACTTC. Translation: CAISEGGSGETQYF.

The chain employs TRBV19 and TRBJ2-7, with D unresolved. The CDR3 totals 13 residues. Per the germline V gene, CDR1 is LNHDA and CDR2 is SQIVND (reference sequence). V lost 3 bases, J lost 5 bases, and 11 bases lay in between. CDR3 sequence (DNA): TGTGCCAGTAGTATGTCCCGTTGGAACGAGCAGTACTTC. Its protein product is CASSMSRWNEQYF.

This clone was detected ten times or more. The chain is built from TRBV20-1 and TRBJ1-5; 9 bases map to TRBD1. This CDR3 is built from 16 residues. The junction had 10 bases not matched to a gene; V was cut back by 0 bases and J by 7 bases. Germline V lookup: CDR1 DFQATT, CDR2 SNEGSKA (reference sequence). Written as DNA, the CDR3 is TGCAGTGCTAGAGAACCCGGGACAGGGTTTTTACAGCCCCAGCATTTT. Its translation is CSAREPGTGFLQPQHF.

This clone was seen many times. V is TRBV12-3 or TRBV12-4 and J is TRBJ2-5; 9 bases map to TRBD2. CDR3 length: 16 residues. After removal of 7 bases from V and 7 bases from J, the junction contained 16 bases not matched to a gene. CDR3 residues: CASTGDGTSSSATQYF. CDR3 DNA: TGTGCCAGCACCGGAGATGGGACTAGCTCGTCAGCGACCCAGTACTTC.